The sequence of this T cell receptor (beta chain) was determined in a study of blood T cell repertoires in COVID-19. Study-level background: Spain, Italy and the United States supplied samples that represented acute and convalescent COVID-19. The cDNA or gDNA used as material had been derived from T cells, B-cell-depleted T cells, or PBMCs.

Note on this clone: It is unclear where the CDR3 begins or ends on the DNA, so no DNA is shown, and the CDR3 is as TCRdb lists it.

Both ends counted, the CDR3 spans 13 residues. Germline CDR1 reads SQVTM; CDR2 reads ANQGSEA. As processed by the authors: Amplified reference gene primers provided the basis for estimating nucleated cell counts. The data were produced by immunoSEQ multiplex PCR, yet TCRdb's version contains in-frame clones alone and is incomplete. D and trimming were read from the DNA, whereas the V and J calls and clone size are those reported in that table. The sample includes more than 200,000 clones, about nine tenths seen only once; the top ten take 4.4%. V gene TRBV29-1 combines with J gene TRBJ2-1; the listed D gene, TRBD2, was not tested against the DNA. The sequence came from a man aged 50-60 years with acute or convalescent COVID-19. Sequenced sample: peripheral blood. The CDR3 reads CSVEVGGGTNPFF.